This entry lists 10 T cell receptor beta chains sequenced from one sample in a study of monozygotic twins with inflammatory bowel disease. TCRdb re-called the 5' RACE reads; one entry per CDR3 protein, DNA not given. This sample contains approximately 400,000 distinct CDR3 sequences. Sequencing used blood. The receptors here all came from a human donor with ulcerative colitis or Crohn's disease, or a healthy co-twin of an affected twin (not recorded which).

V and J are TRBV27 and TRBJ1-4. CDR1 MNHEY and CDR2 SMNVEV come from the germline V gene (reference sequence). CDR3 length: 17 residues. The CDR3 region is CASRTQTTAATNEKLFF.

The genes are TRBV5-1 and TRBJ2-2; no DNA is available, so the TRBD2 call from TCRdb remains unchecked. CDR3 length: 18 amino acids. CDR1 is SGHRS and CDR2 is YFSETQ in the germline V gene. The CDR3 loop is CASSLGGLAGTNTGELFF. Drawing the rest from reference TRBV5-1 and TRBJ2-2, the complete variable domain is KAGVTQTPRYLIKTRGQQVTLSCSPISGHRSVSWYQQTPGQGLQFLFEYFSETQRNKGNFPGRFSGRQFSNSRSEMNVSTLELGDSALYLCASSLGGLAGTNTGELFFGEGSRLTVL.

The chain joins TRBV6-5 to TRBJ1-5; TCRdb reports TRBD1, a call that lacks DNA to check it against. The CDR3 is 14 residues long. CDR1 is MNHEY, CDR2 SVGAGI, per germline. CDR3 amino acids: CASSSVTDNQPQHF.

V usage is TRBV5-1 and J usage is TRBJ1-1; TCRdb's D call, TRBD1, is unchecked because there is no DNA. CDR3 length: 17 residues. CDR1 is SGHRS and CDR2 is YFSETQ in the germline V gene. The CDR3 region is CASSPIQLGQANTEAFF.

The V and J genes are TRBV4-1 and TRBJ1-5; TCRdb names TRBD1, which stays unverified in the absence of DNA. Germline V gene data show CDR1 as MGHRA and CDR2 as YSYEKL. The CDR3 consists of 14 residues. This chain's CDR3 is CASSPTGVIQPQHF.

The J gene is TRBJ1-1, the V gene TRBV3-1; the D call of TRBD1 rests on TCRdb alone, since no DNA is present to check it. The CDR3 covers 13 residues. Germline assignment: CDR1 LGHDT and CDR2 YNNKEL (reference sequence). CDR3 protein: CASSQAGTGEAFF.

The chain has TRBV19 and TRBJ2-7; the D call of TRBD1 rests on TCRdb alone, since no DNA is present to check it. Germline lookup yields CDR1 LNHDA and CDR2 SQIVND (reference sequence). The CDR3 has 14 residues. This CDR3 reads CASSIPTGNYEQYF.

CDR3 region: CGNFQGRIGDQPQHF. The rearrangement uses TRBV12-5 and TRBJ1-5; the D gene TCRdb calls, TRBD1, cannot be checked with no DNA. Looked up from germline, CDR1 is LGHNT and CDR2 is FRNRAP. The CDR3 covers 15 residues.

V is TRBV27 and J is TRBJ1-2; TCRdb proposes TRBD1, but this gene call is untestable without DNA. Germline V CDR1 and CDR2: MNHEY, SMNVEV (reference sequence). The CDR3 length is 12 residues. The CDR3 sequence: CASSFRGDGYTF.

The chain employs TRBV5-1 and TRBJ2-1; TCRdb proposes TRBD1, but this gene call is untestable without DNA. This CDR3 is built from 16 residues. Germline assignment: CDR1 SGHRS and CDR2 YFSETQ. The CDR3 here is CASSLDLLVGGDEQFF. Filled out from reference TRBV5-1 and TRBJ2-1, the complete variable domain reads KAGVTQTPRYLIKTRGQQVTLSCSPISGHRSVSWYQQTPGQGLQFLFEYFSETQRNKGNFPGRFSGRQFSNSRSEMNVSTLELGDSALYLCASSLDLLVGGDEQFFGPGTRLTVL.